The table lists the clone carrying this T cell receptor (delta chain) with many counts. It is likely a read error: a sequence one base away is far more abundant. The data derive from a study of gamma-delta chains in newborns, infants, children. For the study at large: Polyclonal expansion of innate γδ T cells after birth follows microbial exposure.

CDR1 is GEAIGNYY and CDR2 is EKD in the germline V gene. The CDR3 runs to 16 residues. TCRdb reprocessed the reads through CATT. This sample has about 6,900 delta-chain clones; 2.1% occur once, and the top ten carry approximately 10%. This chain connects TRDV2 to TRDJ3; 7 nucleotides agree with TRDD3. Input material: blood. This TCR was recovered from a child who was a newborn, infant or young child, either healthy, febrile or measles-vaccinated (not recorded which). CDR3 residues: CACDWGSSWDTRQVFF. The CDR3 bases are TGTGCCTGTGACTGGGGGAGCTCCTGGGACACCCGACAGGTGTTTTTC.